One sample yielded the 11 T cell receptor beta chains listed below, sequenced in a study of T cell responses to AZD1222 COVID-19 vaccine. The data were produced by immunoSEQ multiplex PCR, yet TCRdb's version contains in-frame clones alone and is incomplete. Among around 150,000 clones listed, approximately 91% were seen once. The sample consisted of peripheral blood, taken 28 days after the second AZD1222 dose. All receptors derive from an adult who received the AZD1222 COVID-19 vaccine.

This chain uses TRBV7-2 with TRBJ2-5; 12 bases fit TRBD1. Per the germline V gene, CDR1 is SGHTA and CDR2 is FQGNSA. Germline trimming cut 1 base from V and 5 bases from J; bases unmatched to any gene: 5. The CDR3 is 16 amino acids. The CDR3 nucleotides read TGTGCCAGCAGCTTAGTTGGGACAGGGGGCGAGGAGACCCAGTACTTC. Its translation is CASSLVGTGGEETQYF.

The CDR3: CASREVAGVYEQYF. CDR3 bases: TGTGCCAGCCGTGAGGTAGCGGGAGTTTACGAGCAGTACTTC. The chain couples TRBV27 to TRBJ2-7; 9 nucleotides match TRBD2. Germline V lookup: CDR1 MNHEY, CDR2 SMNVEV (reference sequence). J gave up 4 bases and V 8 bases, and 9 bases lay outside the gene matches. The CDR3 totals 14 residues.

The chain couples TRBV2 to TRBJ2-3, with 7 bases aligning to TRBD2. The V and J ends lost 4 bases and 5 bases, in that order; junction bases with no gene match: 3. The CDR3 has 13 residues. Germline V lookup: CDR1 SNHLY, CDR2 FYNNEI. CDR3 in amino acids: CASSGSGIDTQYF. The DNA of the CDR3 is TGTGCCAGCAGTGGCAGCGGGATAGATACGCAGTATTTT.

The chain is built from TRBV15 and TRBJ2-2, with 7 bases aligning to TRBD1. CDR1 LNHNV and CDR2 YYDKDF come from the germline V gene (reference sequence). J lost 3 bases, V lost 6 bases, and 4 bases had no gene match. The CDR3 is 14 amino acids. The CDR3 nucleotides read TGTGCCACCAGGCAGGGGGTCGACACCGGGGAGCTGTTTTTT. As protein: CATRQGVDTGELFF.

V usage is TRBV5-4 and J usage is TRBJ2-3; D possibly corresponds to TRBD2 (5 bases). The CDR3 has 15 residues. V was trimmed by 7 bases and J by 5 bases, leaving 20 bases between them. Germline CDR1 reads SGHNT; CDR2 reads YYREEE (reference sequence). CDR3 nucleotides: TGTGCCAGCGCAGAGGGAGCTGGGGTGAGAGATACGCAGTATTTT. It translates to CASAEGAGVRDTQYF.

This rearrangement joins TRBV7-9 to TRBJ1-4; 7 nucleotides match TRBD1. The CDR3 consists of 15 residues. Trimming cost V 5 bases and J 5 bases; bases outside gene matches: 8. Germline CDR1 reads SEHNR; CDR2 reads FQNEAQ (reference sequence). Here the CDR3 DNA reads TGTGCCAGCAGCGTCTTCGGACAGGCAAATGAAAAACTGTTTTTT. Its protein is CASSVFGQANEKLFF. Drawing the rest from reference TRBV7-9 and TRBJ1-4, the complete variable domain is DTGVSQNPRHKITKRGQNVTFRCDPISEHNRLYWYRQTLGQGPEFLTYFQNEAQLEKSRLLSDRFSAERPKGSFSTLEIQRTEQGDSAMYLCASSVFGQANEKLFFGSGTQLSVL.

A note on this clone: This CDR3 is also generated by other DNA sequences in the sample. The chain carries TRBV2 and TRBJ2-5; D remains ambiguous. From germline, CDR1 is SNHLY and CDR2 FYNNEI. Deletions cut 3 bases from V and 5 bases from J, with 4 bases between. The CDR3 has 11 amino acids. The CDR3 sequence is CASSEVETQYF. CDR3 coding DNA: TGTGCCAGCAGTGAGGTTGAGACCCAGTACTTC.

The CDR3 sequence: CASSVQGLVDEQYF. CDR3 DNA sequence: TGTGCCAGCAGTGTGCAGGGGTTGGTTGACGAGCAGTACTTC. V gene TRBV2 combines with J gene TRBJ2-7; weak D call: TRBD1 (6 bases). The germline V gene encodes CDR1 SNHLY and CDR2 FYNNEI. The CDR3 totals 14 residues. The ends were cut back, 4 bases at V and 5 bases at J, with 15 bases in the middle.

The V gene is TRBV4-1, the J gene TRBJ1-2, with D unresolved. Germline V gives CDR1 MGHRA, CDR2 YSYEKL. The CDR3 totals 15 residues. The V and J ends lost 3 bases and 0 bases respectively, with 11 bases between them. As DNA, the CDR3 is TGCGCCAGCAGCCAGGAGGAGAGAGCTAACTATGGCTACACCTTC. It specifies CASSQEERANYGYTF.

CDR3 region: CASSSGTSGGPDNEQFF. In nucleotides, the CDR3 is TGTGCCAGCAGCTCAGGGACTAGCGGGGGGCCCGACAATGAGCAGTTCTTC. The V call is TRBV7-9, the J call TRBJ2-1; 15 nucleotides match TRBD2. The CDR3 totals 17 residues. The V and J ends lost 4 bases and 5 bases, in that order; junction bases with no gene match: 6. Germline V gene lookup returns CDR1 SEHNR and CDR2 FQNEAQ (reference sequence).

This sequence joins TRBV7-3 and TRBJ2-1; 9 positions match TRBD1. The CDR3 totals 16 residues. The J segment lost 7 bases and the V segment lost 3 bases, leaving 10 bases of the junction unmatched. Germline lookup yields CDR1 SGHTA and CDR2 FQGTGA. The CDR3 here is CASSFELGQGGNEQFF. CDR3 bases: TGTGCCAGCAGCTTCGAGCTGGGACAGGGAGGAAATGAGCAGTTCTTC.